This T cell receptor beta chain was profiled in a study of shared clonotypes between healthy human individuals. Study overall: Per donor, CD8 memory used one plate, CD8 naive used two, CD4 memory used three and CD4 naive used three. Study outcomes and limitations: Clonotype sharing among donors was expected to depend on sequencing depth.

Repertoires were generated with immunoSEQ multiplex PCR, while TCRdb's copy carries only in-frame clones and drops some. The sample carries around 580,000 clones, about 98% recorded once. Worth noting for this clone: Its antigen is unidentified.

V shed 6 bases and J shed 8 bases, with 18 bases lying between them. The CDR3 runs to 14 residues. Germline CDR1 MNHEY, CDR2 SMNVEV (reference sequence). Selected positively for CCR7 and CD45RO-negative, naive CD8 cells excluded terminally differentiated effector memory CD45RA+ cells. The specimen sequenced was naive CD8+ T cells sorted from blood. The sequence derives from a man under 40 in good health. The chain uses TRBV27 and TRBJ2-3, with D perhaps TRBD2 (6 bases). Here the CDR3 reads CASSSGGGHGTQYF. The CDR3 DNA sequence: TGTGCCAGCAGCTCCGGGGGTGGGCATGGTACGCAGTATTTT.